Listed here are 8 T cell receptor beta chains from one sample, sequenced in a study of T cell repertoires in cytomegalovirus infection. TCRdb ran MiXCR on the reads and lists one entry per CDR3 protein. The table records 560,000 or so distinct CDR3 sequences, more than 15% of them present only once. The sequenced sample consisted of CD8+ T cells from PBMCs. Receptor source: a human donor in good health (CMV status not recorded). Some clones in this sample may be carry-over from other donors' samples.

The chain joins TRBV20-1 to TRBJ2-5; 7 nucleotides align to TRBD2. J was trimmed by 5 bases and V by 6 bases; bases with no gene match: 6. CDR3 size: 12 residues. CDR1 is DFQATT, CDR2 SNEGSKA, per germline (reference sequence). Here the CDR3 DNA reads TGCAGTGCGCGGACTAGTTATGAGACCCAGTACTTC. The encoded protein is CSARTSYETQYF.

The sample holds a few counts of this clonotype. V usage is TRBV27 and J usage is TRBJ1-1, with unresolved D. V was pared by 2 bases and J by 5 bases, with 12 bases between. Germline assignment: CDR1 MNHEY and CDR2 SMNVEV (reference sequence). This CDR3 region has 14 residues. CDR3 residues: CASSLRGGFTEAFF. The CDR3 DNA follows: TGTGCCAGCAGTTTACGCGGAGGGTTTACTGAAGCTTTCTTT.

At least ten counts were recorded for this clonotype. V is TRBV4-2 and J is TRBJ2-7, with 10 nucleotides matching TRBD2. Germline trimming cut 0 bases from V and 6 bases from J; bases unmatched to any gene: 5. This CDR3 contains 15 residues. Per the germline V gene, CDR1 is LGHNA and CDR2 is YNFKEQ. The CDR3 nucleotides are TGTGCCAGCAGCCAAGAGGATAGCGGGAGGCGCGAGCAGTACTTC. This gives the protein CASSQEDSGRREQYF.

This clonotype was observed a few times. The chain recombines TRBV6-5 with TRBJ2-7, with unresolved D. CDR1 is MNHEY, CDR2 SVGAGI, per germline. Trimming stripped 0 bases from V and 8 bases from J, with 14 bases between. The CDR3 spans 14 residues. CDR3 DNA sequence: TGTGCCAGCAGTTACTCGATTGGCGAATGTAAGCAGTACTTC. It specifies CASSYSIGECKQYF.

This clonotype was observed at least ten times. This chain uses TRBV7-9 with TRBJ2-5, with 9 nucleotides matching TRBD1. This CDR3 contains 13 residues. Germline V gene lookup returns CDR1 SEHNR and CDR2 FQNEAQ (reference sequence). V lost 5 bases to trimming and J lost 5 bases; unmatched junction nucleotides: 3. The CDR3 nucleotides read TGTGCCAGCAGCGGACAGGGGATGGAGACCCAGTACTTC. This gives the protein CASSGQGMETQYF.

On this clonotype: In this CDR3 the conserved last residue, phenylalanine or tryptophan, is missing, so a read error is likely. The V and J genes are TRBV29-1 and TRBJ2-7; D possibly corresponds to TRBD2 (5 bases). CDR3 size: 13 residues. The germline V gene has CDR1 SQVTM and CDR2 ANQGSEA. Trimming removed 4 bases from V and 0 bases from J, with 10 bases in between. The CDR3 sequence is CSVVIGSSYEQYL. CDR3 nucleotides: TGCAGCGTTGTAATAGGGAGCTCCTACGAGCAGTACTTA.

This clonotype appeared many times. This chain connects TRBV27 to TRBJ1-5; D unresolved. The V gene's germline CDR1 is MNHEY and CDR2 SMNVEV (reference sequence). V was cut by 0 bases and J by 0 bases, with 3 bases left in between. CDR3 size: 14 residues. CDR3 region: CASSLSDSNQPQHF. The DNA for the CDR3 is TGTGCCAGCAGTTTATCGGATAGCAATCAGCCCCAGCATTTT.

The sample holds many counts of this clonotype. The J gene is TRBJ2-3, the V gene TRBV7-3, with D perhaps given as TRBD1 or TRBD2 (6 bases each). V lost 5 bases and J lost 0, with 12 bases in between. This CDR3 is built from 15 residues. The germline V gene has CDR1 SGHTA and CDR2 FQGTGA. CDR3 loop: CASSHRGHSTDTQYF. The CDR3 nucleotides are TGTGCCAGCAGCCACCGGGGGCATAGCACAGATACGCAGTATTTT.